This T cell receptor beta chain was captured in a study of T cell clonotyping in hematopoietic cell transplantation. Method: immunoSEQ multiplex PCR; TCRdb's copy keeps in-frame clones and lacks some. Here the sample spans approximately 42,000 clones, 95% being singletons. Comments on this clone: The antigen remains undetermined.

Study-wide results and limits: After transplant, recipient diversity fell while pathologically expanded clonotypes grew through day 180.

This CDR3 has 16 residues. Trimming shortened V by 0 bases and J by 5 bases, and 16 bases separated the two germline ends. The V gene's germline CDR1 is MNHEY and CDR2 SVGAGI. The material sequenced was peripheral blood mononuclear cells. This rearrangement joins TRBV6-5 to TRBJ2-5; D gene ambiguous. This receptor was identified in a man aged 30-40 years in good health. Some clones in this sample may be carry-over from other donors' samples. The CDR3 region is CASSYSSPVLEETQYF. In nucleotides, the CDR3 is TGTGCCAGCAGTTACTCGTCCCCGGTTTTGGAGGAGACCCAGTACTTC.